Ten or more counts support the clone carrying this T cell receptor (beta chain). Its matching antigen is unknown. This specimen comes from a study of early T cells in non-severe SARS-CoV-2 infection. Study-wide background: Bulk RNA from unsorted whole blood was sequenced; chains were unpaired. The study, taken as a whole, reports: The VDJdb matching leaned toward anti-spike CD8 responses and overlooked private and CD4 specificities.

Tagging with unique molecular identifiers was applied to individual cDNA molecules. TCRdb re-called the 5' RACE reads with MiXCR, one entry per CDR3 protein. Here the sample spans some 48,000 distinct CDR3 sequences, over 7.5% being singletons. Material for sequencing was whole blood. This receptor was taken from an adult who was a healthcare worker with PCR-confirmed SARS-CoV-2 infection or an uninfected control (not recorded which).

In DNA, the CDR3 is TGTGCCAGCTCATCCGAGGCACAGGGGGATGGCTACACCTTC. The encoded protein is CASSSEAQGDGYTF. This chain connects TRBV18 to TRBJ1-2, with 8 bases matching TRBD1. Germline loops: CDR1 KGHSH, CDR2 LQKENI. The CDR3 extends over 14 amino acids. V was clipped by 5 bases and J by 6 bases; unmatched bases: 8.